The T cell receptor (beta chain) under discussion was sequenced for a study of cytomegalovirus exposure and HLA in healthy donors. Healthy individuals who donated bone marrow served as the donors. This CDR3 spans 12 amino acids. The germline gives CDR1 LNHDA, CDR2 SQIVND (reference sequence). Trimming took 11 bases from V and 4 from J; bases not matched to a gene: 4. A multiplex PCR was run with 60 Vbeta primers and 13 Jbeta primers. Clones were read by immunoSEQ multiplex PCR, and TCRdb kept only the in-frame ones, dropping some. The sample shows around 130,000 clones, 70% to 85% of them seen only once.

Sequencing input: PBMCs. This sequence joins TRBV19 and TRBJ1-1, with TRBD1 matching 10 bases. The clonotype comes from a man aged 18 to 30 in good health and CMV-seropositive. CDR3 nucleotide sequence: TGTGCCGTCAGGACAGGGGGCACTGAAGCTTTCTTT. This sequence encodes CAVRTGGTEAFF.